The 29 T cell receptor beta chains below come from one sample, sequenced in a study of OX40 agonist ivuxolimab in advanced cancers. TCRdb keeps only in-frame clones here, not all; method: immunoSEQ multiplex PCR. The sample records over 90,000 clones, 90% being singletons. This sample comprised CD4+ or CD8+ T cells sorted from blood, obtained in a trial of the OX40 agonist ivuxolimab. The receptors stem from an adult with an advanced solid tumor such as melanoma, head and neck, liver or kidney cancer.

The gene calls are TRBV11-2 and TRBJ2-7; TRBD2 matches 9 bases. The CDR3 length is 17 residues. After removal of 5 bases from V and 4 bases from J, the junction contained 15 bases not matched to a gene. Looked up from germline, CDR1 is SGHAT and CDR2 is FQNNGV. The CDR3 DNA reads as TGTGCCAGCAGCCGGGCTAGCGGGACCAAACTCTCTTACGAGCAGTACTTC. Translation gives CASSRASGTKLSYEQYF.

J is TRBJ2-3 and V is TRBV29-1; D assignment may be TRBD1 or TRBD2 (5 bases each). Germline-derived CDR1 and CDR2 are SQVTM and ANQGSEA. This CDR3 is 14 amino acids long. Between the trimmed V and J ends, which lost 7 bases and 0 bases, there was a span of 14 bases. For the CDR3, the DNA is TGCAGCGCCAACCGGGACGTAAGCACAGATACGCAGTATTTT. As protein: CSANRDVSTDTQYF.

The V call is TRBV5-1, the J call TRBJ1-2; weak D call: TRBD1 (5 bases). Trimming pared 0 bases from V and 2 bases from J, leaving 11 bases between. The V gene's germline CDR1 is SGHRS and CDR2 YFSETQ. The CDR3 extends over 15 amino acids. The CDR3, as DNA: TGCGCCAGCAGCTTGGAAGTTGGGACCAACTATGGCTACACCTTC. Amino acid sequence: CASSLEVGTNYGYTF.

This clone was counted a single time. This rearrangement joins TRBV27 to TRBJ2-5; D is possibly TRBD1 (6 bases). The CDR3 spans 14 residues. V gave up 6 bases and J gave up 1 base, with 12 bases separating them. Germline V gene data show CDR1 as MNHEY and CDR2 as SMNVEV (reference sequence). CDR3 bases: TGTGCCAGCAGCCCTAACAGGGCCCAAGAGACCCAGTACTTC. As protein: CASSPNRAQETQYF.

The chain has TRBV6-1 and TRBJ2-7; 7 bases fit TRBD1. Losses at the gene ends were 7 bases for V and 0 bases for J; bases not matched to a gene: 3. The CDR3 consists of 13 residues. Germline-derived CDR1 and CDR2 are MNHNS and SASEGT. The CDR3: CASTGQSSYEQYF. CDR3 in DNA: TGTGCCAGCACGGGACAGAGCTCCTACGAGCAGTACTTC.

About this clone itself: Within the sample, other DNA sequences also encode this same CDR3. The chain links TRBV19 to TRBJ1-2; 8 bases align to TRBD1. CDR1 is LNHDA and CDR2 is SQIVND in the germline V gene (reference sequence). V shed 8 bases, J shed 4 bases, and the junction held 6 bases outside the gene matches. The CDR3 runs 13 residues. This CDR3 reads CASSRQGTYGYTF. CDR3 in DNA: TGTGCCAGTTCCCGACAGGGGACCTATGGCTACACCTTC.

The chain carries TRBV19 and TRBJ2-7, with TRBD1 as a possible D gene (6 bases). The CDR3 extends over 13 amino acids. Trimming removed 5 bases from V and 11 bases from J, with 19 bases in between. Looked up from germline, CDR1 is LNHDA and CDR2 is SQIVND (reference sequence). In DNA, the CDR3 is TGTGCCAGTAGTTCCGAGACAGGTCGCCGCGAGTACTTC. It encodes CASSSETGRREYF.

This sequence joins TRBV7-7 and TRBJ2-1, with 7 bases aligning to TRBD1. V shed 1 base, J shed 10 bases, and the junction held 4 bases outside the gene matches. Germline V gene lookup returns CDR1 SSHAT and CDR2 FNYEAQ (reference sequence). This CDR3 is built from 13 residues. The CDR3 DNA follows: TGTGCCAGCAGCTTAGTGTTAGGGGGCGAGCAGTTCTTC. It is translated as CASSLVLGGEQFF. The variable domain in full, with the rest retrieved from reference TRBV7-7 and TRBJ2-1, is GAGVSQSPRYKVTKRGQDVTLRCDPISSHATLYWYQQALGQGPEFLTYFNYEAQPDKSGLPSDRFSAERPEGSISTLTIQRTEQRDSAMYRCASSLVLGGEQFFGPGTRLTVL.

The V call is TRBV30, the J call TRBJ2-2; 12 nucleotides line up with TRBD2. The CDR3 runs 14 residues. CDR1 GTSNPN and CDR2 SVGIG come from the germline V gene (reference sequence). J lost 6 bases, V lost 4 bases, and 3 bases had no gene match. This CDR3 reads CAWKPSGRAGELFF. CDR3 sequence (DNA): TGTGCCTGGAAGCCTAGCGGGAGGGCCGGGGAGCTGTTTTTT. Supplemented by reference TRBV30 and TRBJ2-2, the full variable domain reads SQTIHQWPATLVQPVGSPLSLECTVEGTSNPNLYWYRQAAGRGLQLLFYSVGIGQISSEVPQNLSASRPQDRQFILSSKKLLLSDSGFYLCAWKPSGRAGELFFGEGSRLTVL.

The chain links TRBV27 to TRBJ2-3, with 12 bases lining up with TRBD2. The germline CDR1 and CDR2 sequences are MNHEY and SMNVEV (reference sequence). The CDR3 consists of 16 residues. With 5 bases clipped from V and 3 bases from J, the junction kept 6 bases outside the gene matches. The CDR3 DNA follows: TGTGCCAGCAGTCCTTGGACTAGCGGGGTAACAGATACGCAGTATTTT. It is translated as CASSPWTSGVTDTQYF.

The rearrangement uses TRBV29-1 and TRBJ1-4; 10 bases line up with TRBD1. Germline CDR1 is SQVTM and CDR2 is ANQGSEA. Trimming removed 6 bases from V and 10 bases from J; junction bases left unmatched: 14. The CDR3 length is 15 residues. CDR3: CSVSETGQGNGKLFF. The CDR3 coding sequence is TGCAGCGTATCGGAAACGGGACAGGGGAACGGAAAACTGTTTTTT.

This chain joins TRBV6-1 and TRBJ2-5; D perhaps matches TRBD2 (6 bases). From germline, CDR1 is MNHNS and CDR2 SASEGT. V was cut by 6 bases and J by 4 bases, with 15 bases left in between. This CDR3 region has 14 residues. Here the CDR3 reads CASSLSGVGETQYF. CDR3 bases: TGTGCCAGCAGCTTGTCGGGGGTTGGAGAGACCCAGTACTTC.

The CDR3 nucleotides are TGCGCCAGCAGCTTGTTATCCGGGACAAAGTACAATGAGCAGTTCTTC. Translated, it gives CASSLLSGTKYNEQFF. The V and J genes are TRBV5-1 and TRBJ2-1; TRBD1 might be the D (6 bases). Germline loops: CDR1 SGHRS, CDR2 YFSETQ. This CDR3 region has 16 residues. Trimming cost V 1 base and J 4 bases, with 15 bases left between them.

V gene TRBV5-1 combines with J gene TRBJ1-2, with D maybe TRBD1 (5 bases). Germline V lookup: CDR1 SGHRS, CDR2 YFSETQ. The CDR3 is 12 amino acids. V was trimmed by 1 base and J by 6 bases, leaving 7 bases between them. CDR3 protein: CASSLWGNGYTF. The DNA of the CDR3 is TGCGCCAGCAGCTTGTGGGGGAATGGCTACACCTTC.

The chain recombines TRBV2 with TRBJ2-2; D not certain. Germline CDR1 and CDR2: SNHLY and FYNNEI. The CDR3 runs to 13 residues. V was cut by 2 bases and J by 5 bases, with 6 bases left in between. In DNA form, the CDR3 reads TGTGCCAGCAGTGAATGGGGAACCGGGGAGCTGTTTTTT. Translation gives CASSEWGTGELFF. Looking up the rest from reference TRBV2 and TRBJ2-2 gives the full variable domain: EPEVTQTPSHQVTQMGQEVILRCVPISNHLYFYWYRQILGQKVEFLVSFYNNEISEKSEIFDDQFSVERPDGSNFTLKIRSTKLEDSAMYFCASSEWGTGELFFGEGSRLTVL.

The V and J genes are TRBV5-1 and TRBJ2-2; no definite D call. This CDR3 spans 14 amino acids. From germline, CDR1 is SGHRS and CDR2 YFSETQ. V lost 4 bases to trimming and J lost 4 bases, with 11 bases between them. CDR3 in amino acids: CASSPTVSTGELFF. CDR3 DNA: TGCGCCAGCAGCCCAACGGTATCCACCGGGGAGCTGTTTTTT.

The CDR3 reads CASSPGTSECNEQFF. CDR3 DNA sequence: TGTGCCAGCAGCCCCGGGACTAGCGAATGCAATGAGCAGTTCTTC. The rearrangement joins TRBV12-1 to TRBJ2-1; whether TRBD2, the table's D call, matches the DNA was not checked. TRBV12-1 is recorded as a pseudogene. CDR3 length: 15 residues.

The chain is built from TRBV10-3 and TRBJ2-1, with TRBD2 identical over 9 bases. Per the germline V gene, CDR1 is ENHRY and CDR2 is SYGVKD. The CDR3 extends over 13 amino acids. Germline trimming cut 6 bases from V and 5 bases from J; bases unmatched to any gene: 2. CDR3 sequence: CAIRGLANNEQFF. The CDR3 DNA reads as TGTGCCATCAGAGGACTAGCGAACAATGAGCAGTTCTTC.

This clone was detected a few times. The V call is TRBV29-1, the J call TRBJ2-5; D might be TRBD1 (5 bases). V lost 6 bases and J 5 bases, leaving 19 bases between the germline ends. This CDR3 contains 14 residues. Germline CDR1 is SQVTM and CDR2 is ANQGSEA. CDR3 residues: CSVARTIKGETQYF. CDR3 DNA sequence: TGCAGCGTCGCTCGGACCATAAAGGGGGAGACCCAGTACTTC.

This clone came up once. This chain connects TRBV2 to TRBJ1-5; maybe TRBD1 (6 bases). The CDR3 contains 14 residues. From germline, CDR1 is SNHLY and CDR2 FYNNEI. V was pared by 5 bases and J by 6 bases, with 14 bases between. This CDR3 is CASSTQGGGQPQHF. CDR3 nucleotides: TGTGCCAGCAGTACTCAGGGAGGGGGTCAGCCCCAGCATTTT.

CDR3: CASRGQRRNTGELFF. As DNA, the CDR3 is TGTGCCAGCAGGGGACAGAGAAGGAACACCGGGGAGCTGTTTTTT. V usage is TRBV6-5 and J usage is TRBJ2-2; 7 positions agree with TRBD1. This CDR3 contains 15 residues. The junction had 5 bases not matched to a gene; V was cut back by 6 bases and J by 1 base. The germline V gene encodes CDR1 MNHEY and CDR2 SVGAGI.

This sequence joins TRBV19 and TRBJ1-4; D not resolved. In germline, CDR1 is LNHDA, CDR2 SQIVND (reference sequence). The V end was cut by 2 bases, the J end by 3 bases, with 7 bases between. This CDR3 is 14 amino acids long. CDR3 residues: CASSISVANEKLFF. The CDR3 nucleotides read TGTGCCAGTAGTATATCGGTAGCTAATGAAAAACTGTTTTTT.

The chain combines TRBV7-9 with TRBJ2-3; 9 bases are a match to TRBD2. The CDR3 length is 15 residues. From germline, CDR1 is SEHNR and CDR2 FQNEAQ (reference sequence). Losses at the gene ends were 2 bases for V and 2 bases for J; bases not matched to a gene: 2. CDR3 nucleotide sequence: TGTGCCAGCAGCTTATCTAGCGGGAACACAGATACGCAGTATTTT. Translated: CASSLSSGNTDTQYF.

The chain combines TRBV5-6 with TRBJ2-3, with TRBD1 matching over 7 bases. The CDR3 is 16 amino acids. V was pared by 4 bases and J by 1 base, with 9 bases of the junction left unmatched. Germline-derived CDR1 and CDR2 are SGHDT and YYEEEE. CDR3 sequence reads: CASSLPQGLGTDTQYF. In DNA, the CDR3 is TGTGCCAGCAGCCTGCCACAGGGGCTCGGCACAGATACGCAGTATTTT.

The J gene is TRBJ2-5, the V gene TRBV7-9; TRBD2 matches at 9 bases. The end of the DNA fits TRBJ2-7 better, so the J call may be wrong. The CDR3 spans 15 residues. Germline CDR1 and CDR2: SEHNR and FQNEAQ (reference sequence). The CDR3 region has the DNA TGTGCCAGCAGCTTAGCACTAGCGGGTCTCCACGAGCAGTACTTC. It encodes CASSLALAGLHEQYF.

V is TRBV30 and J is TRBJ2-7, with 13 bases matching TRBD2. The CDR3 has 15 residues. V trimming: 4 bases; J trimming: 4 bases; junction bases outside the gene matches: 7. CDR1 and CDR2 (germline): GTSNPN, SVGIG (reference sequence). In DNA form, the CDR3 reads TGTGCCTGGACCCGGGGGACTAGCGGGACTTACGAGCAGTACTTC. Translated, it gives CAWTRGTSGTYEQYF.

This chain links TRBV7-2 with TRBJ2-5; tentatively, D is TRBD2 (5 bases). CDR1 and CDR2 (germline): SGHTA, FQGNSA. The CDR3 extends over 16 amino acids. The V end lost 5 bases, the J end lost 5 bases, and 21 bases lay between the germline ends. CDR3 residues: CASSPRNAARRETQYF. For the CDR3, the DNA is TGTGCCAGCAGCCCTAGGAACGCGGCTCGGAGGGAGACCCAGTACTTC.

V gene TRBV5-1 combines with J gene TRBJ1-1; 8 positions match TRBD1. Germline loops: CDR1 SGHRS, CDR2 YFSETQ. The CDR3 loop spans 17 amino acids. V shed 3 bases and J 1 base; nucleotides not matched to a gene: 11. CDR3: CASSYRGLGPPNTEAFF. DNA of the CDR3: TGCGCCAGCAGCTACAGGGGGTTAGGGCCCCCGAACACTGAAGCTTTCTTT.

CDR3 sequence: CASSSLRGNQPQHF. For the CDR3, the DNA is TGTGCCAGCAGTTCCCTACGGGGGAATCAGCCCCAGCATTTT. V is TRBV6-6 and J is TRBJ1-5, with a weak D call TRBD1 (5 bases). The germline CDR1 and CDR2 sequences are MNHNY and SVGAGI (reference sequence). V lost 4 bases, J lost 4 bases, and 11 bases lay in between. CDR3 size: 14 residues.